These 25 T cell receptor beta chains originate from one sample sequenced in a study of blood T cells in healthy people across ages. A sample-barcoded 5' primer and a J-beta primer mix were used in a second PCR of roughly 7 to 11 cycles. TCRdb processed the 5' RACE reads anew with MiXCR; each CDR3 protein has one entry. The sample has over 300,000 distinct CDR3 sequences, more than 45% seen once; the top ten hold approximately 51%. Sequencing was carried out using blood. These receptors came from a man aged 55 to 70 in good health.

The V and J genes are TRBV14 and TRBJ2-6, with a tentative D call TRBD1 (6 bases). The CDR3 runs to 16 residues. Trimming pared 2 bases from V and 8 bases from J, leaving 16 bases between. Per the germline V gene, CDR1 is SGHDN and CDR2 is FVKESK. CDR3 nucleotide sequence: TGTGCCAGCAGCCAATCAGGGGTTTCTGGTACCAACGTCCTGACTTTC. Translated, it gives CASSQSGVSGTNVLTF. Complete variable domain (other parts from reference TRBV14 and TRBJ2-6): EAGVTQFPSHSVIEKGQTVTLRCDPISGHDNLYWYRRVMGKEIKFLLHFVKESKQDESGMPNNRFLAERTGGTYSTLKVQPAELEDSGVYFCASSQSGVSGTNVLTFGAGSRLTVL.

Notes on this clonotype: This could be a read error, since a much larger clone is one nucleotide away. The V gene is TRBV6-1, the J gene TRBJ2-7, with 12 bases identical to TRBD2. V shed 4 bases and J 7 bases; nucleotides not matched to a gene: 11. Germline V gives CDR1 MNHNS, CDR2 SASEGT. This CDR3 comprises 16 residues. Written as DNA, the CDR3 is TGTGCCAGCAGTGCTGAACTAGCGGGAGGTCCGAATGAGCAGTACTTC. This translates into CASSAELAGGPNEQYF.

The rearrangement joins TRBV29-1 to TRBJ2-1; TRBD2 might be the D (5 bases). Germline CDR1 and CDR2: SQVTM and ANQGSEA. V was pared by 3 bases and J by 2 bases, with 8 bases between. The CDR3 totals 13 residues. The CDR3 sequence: CSVEKEAYNEQFF. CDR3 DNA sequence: TGCAGCGTTGAGAAGGAGGCCTACAATGAGCAGTTCTTC.

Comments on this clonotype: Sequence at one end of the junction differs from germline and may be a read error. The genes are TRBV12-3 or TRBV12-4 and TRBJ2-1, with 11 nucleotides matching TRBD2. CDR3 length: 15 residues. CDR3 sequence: CASSLAGGQYNEQFF. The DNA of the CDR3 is TGTGCCAGCAGTCTAGCGGGGGGACAATACAATGAGCAGTTCTTC.

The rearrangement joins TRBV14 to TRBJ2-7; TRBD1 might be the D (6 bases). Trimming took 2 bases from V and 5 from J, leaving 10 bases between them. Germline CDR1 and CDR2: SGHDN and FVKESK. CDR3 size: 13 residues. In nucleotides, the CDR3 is TGTGCCAGCAGCCAAATACAGGGCCACGAGCAGTACTTC. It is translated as CASSQIQGHEQYF.

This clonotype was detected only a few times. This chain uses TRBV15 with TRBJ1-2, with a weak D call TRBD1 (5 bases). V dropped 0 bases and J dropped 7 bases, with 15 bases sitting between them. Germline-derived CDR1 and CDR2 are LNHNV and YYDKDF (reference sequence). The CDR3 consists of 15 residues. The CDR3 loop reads CATSRDYEGRGGYTF. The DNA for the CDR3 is TGTGCCACCAGCAGAGATTACGAGGGGCGAGGTGGCTACACCTTC.

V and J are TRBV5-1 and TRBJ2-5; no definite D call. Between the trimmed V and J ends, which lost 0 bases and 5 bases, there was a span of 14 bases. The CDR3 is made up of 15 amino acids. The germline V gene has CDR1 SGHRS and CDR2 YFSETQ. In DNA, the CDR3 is TGCGCCAGCAGCTTGGTCGTCGGGCAGTTTGAGACCCAGTACTTC. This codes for CASSLVVGQFETQYF.

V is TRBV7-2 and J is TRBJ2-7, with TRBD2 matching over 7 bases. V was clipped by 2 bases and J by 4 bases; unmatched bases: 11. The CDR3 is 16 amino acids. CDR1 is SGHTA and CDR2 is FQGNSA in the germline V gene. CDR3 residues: CASSLRREREVYEQYF. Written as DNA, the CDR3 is TGTGCCAGCAGCTTAAGGAGGGAACGGGAGGTTTACGAGCAGTACTTC.

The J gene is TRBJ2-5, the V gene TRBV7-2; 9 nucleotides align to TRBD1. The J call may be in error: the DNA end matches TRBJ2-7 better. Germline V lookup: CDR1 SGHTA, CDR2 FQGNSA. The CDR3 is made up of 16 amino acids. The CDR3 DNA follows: TGTGCCAGCAGCTTAGCGGTACAGGGGGCGCGGGGCGAGCAGTACTTC. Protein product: CASSLAVQGARGEQYF.

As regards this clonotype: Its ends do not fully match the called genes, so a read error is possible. The CDR3 region has the DNA TGTGCCAGCAGTTTAACGGGACTAGCGGGAGGGCCGGGTACGCAGTATTTT. It translates to CASSLTGLAGGPGTQYF. This chain links TRBV7-3 with TRBJ2-3; TRBD2 matches 16 bases. Germline V lookup: CDR1 SGHTA, CDR2 FQGTGA. The CDR3 has 17 amino acids. Combining the CDR3 with reference TRBV7-3 and TRBJ2-3 gives the whole variable domain GAGVSQTPSNKVTEKGKYVELRCDPISGHTALYWYRQSLGQGPEFLIYFQGTGAADDSGLPNDRFFAVRPEGSVSTLKIQRTERGDSAVYLCASSLTGLAGGPGTQYFGPGTRLTVL.

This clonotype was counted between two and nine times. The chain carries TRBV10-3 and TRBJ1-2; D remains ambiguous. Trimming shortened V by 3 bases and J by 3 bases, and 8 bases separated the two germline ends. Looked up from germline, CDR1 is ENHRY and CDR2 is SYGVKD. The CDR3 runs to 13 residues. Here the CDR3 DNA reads TGTGCCATCAGTGAAGCCGTTGACTATGGCTACACCTTC. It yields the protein CAISEAVDYGYTF.

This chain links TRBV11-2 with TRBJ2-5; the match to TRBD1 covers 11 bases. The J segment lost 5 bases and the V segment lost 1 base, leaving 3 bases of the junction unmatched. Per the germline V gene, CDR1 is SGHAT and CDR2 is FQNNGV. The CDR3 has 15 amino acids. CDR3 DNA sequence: TGTGCCAGCAGCTTAGTCAGGACAGGGGGCGAGACCCAGTACTTC. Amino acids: CASSLVRTGGETQYF. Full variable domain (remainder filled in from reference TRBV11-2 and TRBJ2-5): EAGVAQSPRYKIIEKRQSVAFWCNPISGHATLYWYQQILGQGPKLLIQFQNNGVVDDSQLPKDRFSAERLKGVDSTLKIQPAKLEDSAVYLCASSLVRTGGETQYFGPGTRLLVL.

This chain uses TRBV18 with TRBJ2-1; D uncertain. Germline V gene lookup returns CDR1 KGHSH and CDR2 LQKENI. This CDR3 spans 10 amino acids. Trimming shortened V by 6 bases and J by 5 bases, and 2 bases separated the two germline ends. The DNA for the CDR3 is TGTGCCAGCTCGGACAATGAGCAGTTCTTC. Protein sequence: CASSDNEQFF.

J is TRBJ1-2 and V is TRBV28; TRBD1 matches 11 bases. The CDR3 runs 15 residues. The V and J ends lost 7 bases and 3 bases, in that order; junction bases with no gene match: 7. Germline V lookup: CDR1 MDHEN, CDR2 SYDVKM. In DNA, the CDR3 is TGTGCCAGCAAATTAGCGGGACAGGGGGACTATGGCTACACCTTC. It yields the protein CASKLAGQGDYGYTF.

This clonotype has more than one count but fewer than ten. The CDR3: CASSLEGGWTEAFF. DNA of the CDR3: TGCGCCAGCAGCTTGGAGGGTGGTTGGACTGAAGCTTTCTTT. V usage is TRBV5-1 and J usage is TRBJ1-1, with D unresolved. The V and J ends lost 0 bases and 5 bases respectively, with 11 bases between them. CDR1 is SGHRS, CDR2 YFSETQ, per germline. The CDR3 sequence is 14 residues long.

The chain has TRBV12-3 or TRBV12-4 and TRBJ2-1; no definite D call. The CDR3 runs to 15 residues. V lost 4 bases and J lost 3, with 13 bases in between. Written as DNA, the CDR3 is TGTGCCAGCAGTTACGGGCTGGGTGGCTACAATGAGCAGTTCTTC. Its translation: CASSYGLGGYNEQFF.

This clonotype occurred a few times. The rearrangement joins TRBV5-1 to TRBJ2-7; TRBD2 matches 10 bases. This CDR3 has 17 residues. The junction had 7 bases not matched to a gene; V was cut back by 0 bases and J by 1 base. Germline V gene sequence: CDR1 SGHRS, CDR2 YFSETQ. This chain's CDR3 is CASSLGLAGPESYEQYF. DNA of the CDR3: TGCGCCAGCAGCTTGGGACTAGCGGGCCCTGAGTCCTACGAGCAGTACTTC.

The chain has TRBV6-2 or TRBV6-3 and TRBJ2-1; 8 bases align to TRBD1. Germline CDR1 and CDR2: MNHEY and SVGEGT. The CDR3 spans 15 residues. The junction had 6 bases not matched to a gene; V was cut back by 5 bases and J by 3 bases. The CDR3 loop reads CASSPRDRRYNEQFF. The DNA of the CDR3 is TGTGCCAGCAGTCCCCGGGACAGGCGCTACAATGAGCAGTTCTTC.

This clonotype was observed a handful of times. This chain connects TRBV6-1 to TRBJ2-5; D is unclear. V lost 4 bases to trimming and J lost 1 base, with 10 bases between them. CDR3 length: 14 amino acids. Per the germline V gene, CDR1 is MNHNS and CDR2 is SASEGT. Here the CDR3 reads CASSVAGGQETQYF. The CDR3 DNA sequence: TGTGCCAGCAGTGTGGCAGGCGGCCAAGAGACCCAGTACTTC.

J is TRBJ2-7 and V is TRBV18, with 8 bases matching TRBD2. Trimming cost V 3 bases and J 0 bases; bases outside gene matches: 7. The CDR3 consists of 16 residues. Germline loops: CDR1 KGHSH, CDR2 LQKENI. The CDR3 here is CASSPLPGTSSYEQYF. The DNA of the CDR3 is TGTGCCAGCTCACCCTTGCCCGGGACTAGCTCCTACGAGCAGTACTTC.

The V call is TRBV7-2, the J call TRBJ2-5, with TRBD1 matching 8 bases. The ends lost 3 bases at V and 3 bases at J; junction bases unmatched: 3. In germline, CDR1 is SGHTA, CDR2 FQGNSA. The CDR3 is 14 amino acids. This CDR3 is CASSFGQGEETQYF. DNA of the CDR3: TGTGCCAGCAGCTTCGGACAGGGAGAAGAGACCCAGTACTTC. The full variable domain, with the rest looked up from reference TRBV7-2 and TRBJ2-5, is GAGVSQSPSNKVTEKGKDVELRCDPISGHTALYWYRQSLGQGLEFLIYFQGNSAPDKSGLPSDRFSAERTGGSVSTLTIQRTQQEDSAVYLCASSFGQGEETQYFGPGTRLLVL.

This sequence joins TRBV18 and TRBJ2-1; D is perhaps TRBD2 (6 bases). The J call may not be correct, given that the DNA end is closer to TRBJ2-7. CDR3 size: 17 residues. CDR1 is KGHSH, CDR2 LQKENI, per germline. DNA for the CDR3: TGTGCCAGCTCAACTTTCAGCGGACTAAATATTAACAATGAGCAGTACTTC. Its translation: CASSTFSGLNINNEQYF.

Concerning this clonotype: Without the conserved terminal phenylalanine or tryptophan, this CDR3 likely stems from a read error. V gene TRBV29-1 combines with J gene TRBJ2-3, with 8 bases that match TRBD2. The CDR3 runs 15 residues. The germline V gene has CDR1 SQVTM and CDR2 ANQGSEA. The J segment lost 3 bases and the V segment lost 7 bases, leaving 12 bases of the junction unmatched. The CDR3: CSGVQSGGRTDTQYL. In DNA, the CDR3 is TGCAGCGGGGTCCAAAGCGGGGGTCGAACAGATACGCAGTATTTG.

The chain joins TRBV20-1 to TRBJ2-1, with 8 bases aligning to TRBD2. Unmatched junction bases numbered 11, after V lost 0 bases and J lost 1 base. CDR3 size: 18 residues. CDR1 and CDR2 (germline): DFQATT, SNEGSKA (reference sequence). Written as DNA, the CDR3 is TGCAGTGCTAGAGATCTACGGGCGGGGGGCCCGTCCTACAATGAGCAGTTCTTC. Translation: CSARDLRAGGPSYNEQFF.

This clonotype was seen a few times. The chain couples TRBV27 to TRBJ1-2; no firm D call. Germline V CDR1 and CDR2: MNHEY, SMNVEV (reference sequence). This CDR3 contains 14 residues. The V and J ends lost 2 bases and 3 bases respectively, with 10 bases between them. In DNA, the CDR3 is TGTGCCAGCAGTTTAGCGTACCAGGACTATGGCTACACCTTC. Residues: CASSLAYQDYGYTF.